Described below is a single TCR beta chain sequence and its context. This entry belongs to a study of blood T cells in healthy people across ages. Total RNA extracted from each sample amounted to at least 6 micrograms. J gave up 6 bases and V 4 bases, and 14 bases lay outside the gene matches. This CDR3 is 17 amino acids long. CDR1 and CDR2 (germline): MDHEN, SYDVKM. Using a J-beta primer mix together with a sample-barcoded 5' primer, a second PCR was run for roughly 6 to 11 cycles. A 12-random-nucleotide template-switch adaptor tagged each cDNA molecule. A single record per CDR3 protein comes from TCRdb applying MiXCR to the 5' RACE reads. The sample has some 760,000 distinct CDR3 sequences; 20% to 25% are singletons. The data were also submitted as part of a second study, on T cells of mothers and their children. That study adds: Donation was provided by three healthy Caucasian mothers along with their six children.

The specimen sequenced was blood. The receptor comes from a boy between 10 and 17 years old in good health. The chain has TRBV28 and TRBJ2-3, with TRBD2 matching 9 bases. The CDR3 loop reads CASSSPPGGGALDTQYF. The CDR3 DNA sequence: TGTGCCAGCAGTTCCCCCCCCGGCGGGGGGGCCCTGGATACGCAGTATTTT.